Shown below are 20 T cell receptor beta chains from a single sample sequenced in a study of cytomegalovirus exposure and HLA in healthy donors. Vbeta (60) and Jbeta (13) primers were used in the PCR. Sequencing was performed with immunoSEQ multiplex PCR; in TCRdb, only in-frame clones are kept and a portion is missing. The table records 80,000 to 100,000 clones, approximately 78% of them present only once. Sequenced input: PBMCs. The origin of the receptors is a man between 35 and 55 years old in good health and CMV-seronegative.

V is TRBV2 and J is TRBJ1-1, with TRBD1 identical over 7 bases. Losses at the gene ends were 7 bases for V and 4 bases for J; bases not matched to a gene: 12. Germline loops: CDR1 SNHLY, CDR2 FYNNEI. The CDR3 has 15 residues. CDR3 bases: TGTGCCAGCACCCGGACAGGCTACCCTGTCACTGAAGCTTTCTTT. Translation gives CASTRTGYPVTEAFF.

This clone was seen a single time. The CDR3 DNA follows: TGCGCCAGCAGCCTACAGGGAATCGGCGAAAAACTGTTTTTT. It encodes CASSLQGIGEKLFF. V is TRBV5-1 and J is TRBJ1-4; tentatively, D is TRBD1 (6 bases). This CDR3 has 14 amino acids. V shed 4 bases and J shed 8 bases, with 15 bases lying between them. CDR1 and CDR2 (germline): SGHRS, YFSETQ.

This rearrangement joins TRBV15 to TRBJ2-7; D unresolved. Germline V gene data show CDR1 as LNHNV and CDR2 as YYDKDF (reference sequence). This CDR3 comprises 16 residues. Trimming shortened V by 0 bases and J by 2 bases, and 14 bases separated the two germline ends. CDR3 protein: CATSREVAVAAYEQYF. CDR3 DNA sequence: TGTGCCACCAGCAGAGAGGTGGCAGTTGCTGCCTACGAGCAGTACTTC.

J is TRBJ2-7 and V is TRBV30; no firm D call. Germline V gives CDR1 GTSNPN, CDR2 SVGIG (reference sequence). Trimming left V 0 bases short and J 1 base short, with 4 bases between. The CDR3 is 12 residues long. In DNA form, the CDR3 reads TGTGCCTGGAGTGTATCTTCCTACGAGCAGTACTTC. It is translated as CAWSVSSYEQYF. Variable domain in full (rest from reference TRBV30 and TRBJ2-7): SQTIHQWPATLVQPVGSPLSLECTVEGTSNPNLYWYRQAAGRGLQLLFYSVGIGQISSEVPQNLSASRPQDRQFILSSKKLLLSDSGFYLCAWSVSSYEQYFGPGTRLTVT.

The gene calls are TRBV18 and TRBJ1-1; D ambiguous. Germline lookup yields CDR1 KGHSH and CDR2 LQKENI. Trimming took 0 bases from V and 4 from J, leaving 15 bases between them. The CDR3 runs 16 residues. CDR3 sequence reads: CASSPPSGQWSTEAFF. In DNA, the CDR3 is TGTGCCAGCTCACCACCGAGCGGCCAATGGTCCACTGAAGCTTTCTTT.

This clone came up a few times. CDR3 loop: CASSFSGGRTDTQYF. The DNA of the CDR3 is TGTGCCAGCAGTTTTAGCGGGGGACGCACAGATACGCAGTATTTT. The V call is TRBV28, the J call TRBJ2-3, with TRBD2 matching over 9 bases. CDR3 length: 15 amino acids. The J segment lost 1 base and the V segment lost 3 bases, leaving 2 bases of the junction unmatched. Looked up from germline, CDR1 is MDHEN and CDR2 is SYDVKM.

In its sample, this clone was seen a few times. V is TRBV2 and J is TRBJ1-2; the D is unclear. The CDR3 extends over 13 amino acids. Trimming cost V 3 bases and J 3 bases, with 8 bases left between them. The germline gives CDR1 SNHLY, CDR2 FYNNEI. DNA for the CDR3: TGTGCCAGCAGTGACTTGGCCGACTATGGCTACACCTTC. This translates into CASSDLADYGYTF.

The genes are TRBV11-2 and TRBJ2-5; 7 nucleotides align to TRBD1. The CDR3 sequence is 15 residues long. V was pared by 2 bases and J by 1 base, with 4 bases of the junction left unmatched. Germline loops: CDR1 SGHAT, CDR2 FQNNGV. The CDR3 DNA reads as TGTGCCAGCAGCTTACAAGACAGGGCCCAAGAGACCCAGTACTTC. It translates to CASSLQDRAQETQYF. The full variable domain, rest sourced from reference TRBV11-2 and TRBJ2-5, is EAGVAQSPRYKIIEKRQSVAFWCNPISGHATLYWYQQILGQGPKLLIQFQNNGVVDDSQLPKDRFSAERLKGVDSTLKIQPAKLEDSAVYLCASSLQDRAQETQYFGPGTRLLVL.

This clone appeared a few times. The rearrangement links TRBV5-1 to TRBJ1-6; 9 positions agree with TRBD1. Germline CDR1 is SGHRS and CDR2 is YFSETQ. The CDR3 spans 15 residues. The junction had 6 bases not matched to a gene; V was cut back by 2 bases and J by 9 bases. CDR3 sequence (DNA): TGCGCCAGCAGCTTAGGACAGGGGAATGGTTCACCCCTCCACTTT. This sequence encodes CASSLGQGNGSPLHF.

This sequence joins TRBV7-2 and TRBJ1-2; D is perhaps TRBD1 (6 bases). The CDR3 spans 14 residues. In germline, CDR1 is SGHTA, CDR2 FQGNSA. Trimming removed 5 bases from V and 4 bases from J, with 14 bases in between. CDR3 coding DNA: TGTGCCAGCAGCCAACGTCAGGGGAGCTATGGCTACACCTTC. This translates into CASSQRQGSYGYTF.

The chain combines TRBV6-1 with TRBJ1-3; D is unclear. V lost 8 bases to trimming and J lost 6 bases, with 5 bases between them. Germline CDR1 MNHNS, CDR2 SASEGT. The CDR3 has 10 amino acids. The CDR3 DNA reads TGTGCCAGCCGCGAAAACACCATATATTTT. Translation gives CASRENTIYF.

The CDR3 loop is CASSLVTSNEQFF. DNA of the CDR3: TGCGCCAGCAGCTTGGTAACTAGTAATGAGCAGTTCTTC. This sequence joins TRBV5-1 and TRBJ2-1; TRBD2 might be the D (5 bases). The V gene lost 0 bases and the J gene lost 7 bases, with 8 bases spanning the gap. Looked up from germline, CDR1 is SGHRS and CDR2 is YFSETQ. This CDR3 contains 13 residues.

V gene TRBV27 combines with J gene TRBJ2-1; 14 bases align to TRBD2. There are 17 residues in the CDR3. V dropped 4 bases and J dropped 4; count of bases not matched to a gene: 6. CDR1 MNHEY and CDR2 SMNVEV come from the germline V gene (reference sequence). The DNA of the CDR3 is TGTGCCAGCAGTTCCAGACTAGCGGGGGGGAATTACAATGAGCAGTTCTTC. It is translated as CASSSRLAGGNYNEQFF.

The genes are TRBV11-3 and TRBJ2-1; the match to TRBD1 covers 9 bases. V shed 5 bases and J 5 bases; nucleotides not matched to a gene: 4. This CDR3 comprises 14 residues. Germline V CDR1 and CDR2: SGHNT, YENEEA. The DNA of the CDR3 is TGTGCCAGCAGCCCAAGGGACAGGGACAATGAGCAGTTCTTC. As protein: CASSPRDRDNEQFF.

The chain joins TRBV27 to TRBJ1-1; TRBD1 might be the D (6 bases). Germline V lookup: CDR1 MNHEY, CDR2 SMNVEV (reference sequence). Trimming shortened V by 5 bases and J by 6 bases, and 28 bases separated the two germline ends. The CDR3 length is 18 residues. In DNA, the CDR3 is TGTGCCAGCAGTCCACTCCCACCTGTCGGGGCTGGGGGCGCTGAAGCTTTCTTT. It translates to CASSPLPPVGAGGAEAFF.

The sample holds a few counts of this clone. The V gene is TRBV5-6, the J gene TRBJ2-1; D is unclear. V gave up 1 base and J gave up 7 bases, with 12 bases separating them. The CDR3 runs to 14 residues. CDR1 and CDR2 (germline): SGHDT, YYEEEE. The CDR3 DNA follows: TGTGCCAGCAGCTTGCTGGTGTACAAGAATGAGCAGTTCTTC. Translating it yields CASSLLVYKNEQFF.

The chain couples TRBV5-4 to TRBJ1-1; a weak D match, TRBD1 (6 bases). The length of the CDR3 is 15 residues. V lost 0 bases to trimming and J lost 2 bases, with 11 bases between them. The germline CDR1 and CDR2 sequences are SGHNT and YYREEE (reference sequence). Here the CDR3 reads CASSLAPGVNTEAFF. The CDR3 DNA reads as TGTGCCAGCAGCTTGGCCCCAGGGGTCAACACTGAAGCTTTCTTT.

This clone turned up a few times. The V call is TRBV7-2, the J call TRBJ1-5; 10 nucleotides line up with TRBD1. This CDR3 has 19 residues. Germline CDR1 is SGHTA and CDR2 is FQGNSA. V shed 5 bases and J 2 bases; nucleotides not matched to a gene: 15. CDR3 protein: CASSRIPGTGAVGNQPQHF. The CDR3 DNA sequence: TGTGCCAGCAGCCGAATCCCCGGGACAGGGGCTGTCGGCAATCAGCCCCAGCATTTT.

This chain joins TRBV7-9 and TRBJ1-3, with no clear D. Germline V CDR1 and CDR2: SEHNR, FQNEAQ (reference sequence). Trimming pared 1 base from V and 2 bases from J, leaving 9 bases between. The CDR3 contains 15 residues. The CDR3 here is CASSLDSLPGNTIYF. CDR3 coding DNA: TGTGCCAGCAGCTTAGACAGTCTTCCTGGAAACACCATATATTTT.

This clone was seen only once. CDR3 DNA sequence: TGTGCCAGCAGCGATTGGGGGGATGGGACTGAAGCTTTCTTT. Encoded protein: CASSDWGDGTEAFF. The rearrangement joins TRBV6-5 to TRBJ1-1, with D perhaps TRBD1 (5 bases). This CDR3 region has 14 residues. The germline V gene encodes CDR1 MNHEY and CDR2 SVGAGI. Between the trimmed V and J ends, which lost 6 bases and 5 bases, there was a span of 16 bases.